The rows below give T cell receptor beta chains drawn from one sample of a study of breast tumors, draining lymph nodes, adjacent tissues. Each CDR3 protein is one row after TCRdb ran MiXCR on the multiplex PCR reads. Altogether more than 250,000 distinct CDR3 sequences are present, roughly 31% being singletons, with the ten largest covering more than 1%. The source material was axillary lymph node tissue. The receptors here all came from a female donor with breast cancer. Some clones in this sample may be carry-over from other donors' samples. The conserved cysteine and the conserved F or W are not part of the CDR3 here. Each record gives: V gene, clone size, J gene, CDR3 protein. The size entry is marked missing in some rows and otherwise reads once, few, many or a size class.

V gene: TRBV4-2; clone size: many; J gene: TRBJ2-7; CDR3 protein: ASSQEVRGLSYEQY
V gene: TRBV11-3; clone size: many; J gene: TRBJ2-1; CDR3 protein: ASSETSGDNEQF
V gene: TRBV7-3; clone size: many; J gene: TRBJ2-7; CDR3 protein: ASSSGTSYEQY
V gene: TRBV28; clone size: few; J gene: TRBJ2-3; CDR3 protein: ASRKRTLADTQY
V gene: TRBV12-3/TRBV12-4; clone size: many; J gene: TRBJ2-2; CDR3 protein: ASSLGLALNTGELF
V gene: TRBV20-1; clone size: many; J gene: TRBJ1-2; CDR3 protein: RIPIGGYGYT
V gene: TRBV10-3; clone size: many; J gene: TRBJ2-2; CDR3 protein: AIGGGGNTGELF
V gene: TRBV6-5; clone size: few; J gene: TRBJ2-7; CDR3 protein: ASRLAGTGGSYEQY
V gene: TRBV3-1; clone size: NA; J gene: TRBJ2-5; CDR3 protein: AGSQGAGGQETQY
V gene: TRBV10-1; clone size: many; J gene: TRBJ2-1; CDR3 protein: ASSESLAAGYNEQF
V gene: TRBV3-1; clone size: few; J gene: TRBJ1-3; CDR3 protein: ASSHAGTSGNTIY
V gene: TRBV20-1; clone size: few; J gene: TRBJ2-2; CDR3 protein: SAKGAGAGELF
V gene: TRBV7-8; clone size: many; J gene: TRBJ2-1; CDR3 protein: ASSFGTYNEQF
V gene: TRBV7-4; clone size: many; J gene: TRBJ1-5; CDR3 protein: ASSLAWGQFSNQPQH
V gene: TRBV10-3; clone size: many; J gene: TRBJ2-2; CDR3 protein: AISESYSGRSGELF
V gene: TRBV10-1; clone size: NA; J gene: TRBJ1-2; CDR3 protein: ASSNRGPLGYGYT
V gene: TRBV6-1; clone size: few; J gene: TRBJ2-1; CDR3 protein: ASSVWTSGRFSYNEQF
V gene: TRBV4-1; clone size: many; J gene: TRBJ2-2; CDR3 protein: ASSQDGTGETGELF
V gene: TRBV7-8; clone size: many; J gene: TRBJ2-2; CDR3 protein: ASRTRTGPGGELF
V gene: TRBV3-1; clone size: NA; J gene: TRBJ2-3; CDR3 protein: ATEMGTSVADTQY
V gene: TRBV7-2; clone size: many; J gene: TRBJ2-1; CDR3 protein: ASSYDRALWNEQF
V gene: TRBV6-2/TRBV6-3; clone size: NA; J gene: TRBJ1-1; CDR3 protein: ASSWGVQGEAF
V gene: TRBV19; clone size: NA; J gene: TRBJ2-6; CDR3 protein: ASSIGRGRGANVLT
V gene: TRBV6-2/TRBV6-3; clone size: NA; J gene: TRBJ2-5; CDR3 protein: ASSPGSRAGETQC
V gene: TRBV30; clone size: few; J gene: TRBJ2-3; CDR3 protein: AWVPRGGLADTQY
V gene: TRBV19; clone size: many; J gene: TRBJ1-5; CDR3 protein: ANRRGDRGDGQPQH
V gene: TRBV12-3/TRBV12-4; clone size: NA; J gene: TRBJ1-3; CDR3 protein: ASSLVDRNSGNTIY
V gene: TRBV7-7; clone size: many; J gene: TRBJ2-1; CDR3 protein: ASSRDTYNEQF
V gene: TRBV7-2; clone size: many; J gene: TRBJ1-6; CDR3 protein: ASSLDFRGNSPLH
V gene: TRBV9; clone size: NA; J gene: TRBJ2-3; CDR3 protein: ASSVGSDCSTDTQY
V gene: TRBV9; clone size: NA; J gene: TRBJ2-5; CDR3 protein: ASSASTGEETQS
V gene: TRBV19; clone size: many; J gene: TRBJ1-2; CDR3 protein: ASSMEFDSSFYGYT
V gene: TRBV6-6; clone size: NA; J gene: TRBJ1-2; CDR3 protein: AIRGQVDANYGYT
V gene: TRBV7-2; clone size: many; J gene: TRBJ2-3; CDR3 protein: ASSYRAGNTDTQY
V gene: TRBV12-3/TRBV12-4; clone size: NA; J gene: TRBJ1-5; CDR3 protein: ASSPRQGSEQPQH
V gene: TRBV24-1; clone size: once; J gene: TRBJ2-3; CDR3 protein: ATSERRTSGNGLTQY
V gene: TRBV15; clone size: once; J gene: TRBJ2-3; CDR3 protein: ATSRDPLAGGGRDTQY
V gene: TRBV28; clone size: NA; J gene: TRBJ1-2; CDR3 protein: ASRGRGAGYGYT
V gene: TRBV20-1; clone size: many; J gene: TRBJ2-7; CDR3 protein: SARRLAVYEQY
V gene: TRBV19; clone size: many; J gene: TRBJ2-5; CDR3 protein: ASSLGTSYQETQY
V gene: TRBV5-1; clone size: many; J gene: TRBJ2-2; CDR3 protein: ASSLGLEFGELF
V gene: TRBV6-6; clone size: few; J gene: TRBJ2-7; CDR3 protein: ASSHSRQGGGPISYEQY
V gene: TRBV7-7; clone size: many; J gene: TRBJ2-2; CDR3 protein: ASSLLGGELF
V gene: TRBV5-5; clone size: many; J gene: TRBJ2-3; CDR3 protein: ASSGTARGDTQY
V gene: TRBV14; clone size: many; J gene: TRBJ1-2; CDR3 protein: ASSHRTARGNYGYT
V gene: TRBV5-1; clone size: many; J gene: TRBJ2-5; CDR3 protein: ASSLSGRADGETQY
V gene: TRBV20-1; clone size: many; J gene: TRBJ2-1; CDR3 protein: SARGPSPSYNEQF